This T cell receptor (beta chain) was documented in a study of blood T cell repertoires in COVID-19. Across the whole study: Specimens from acute and convalescent COVID-19 originated in the United States, Italy and Spain.

Profiled with immunoSEQ multiplex PCR; TCRdb holds only in-frame clones, not every one. In the table there are under 250,000 clones, around 83% of which are singletons. Per germline, CDR1 LGHNA and CDR2 YNFKEQ. Unmatched junction bases numbered 0, after V lost 0 bases and J lost 1 base. The CDR3 has 15 residues. The receptor comes from a man in his forties or fifties with active or convalescent COVID-19. Input material: peripheral blood. The chain recombines TRBV4-2 with TRBJ2-3; TRBD2 agrees at 8 bases. CDR3: CASSQELAGTDTQYF. CDR3 nucleotide sequence: TGTGCCAGCAGCCAAGAACTAGCGGGCACAGATACGCAGTATTTT.